This TCR beta chain was recorded in a study of response to subunit inactivated influenza vaccine (dated by TCRdb to 2017 to 2018). Some background on the complete study: Deep quantitative T cell receptor repertoire profiling was used in the study to track responses to a trivalent subunit inactivated influenza vaccine.

About this clonotype: The antigen it binds to is not known. Base qualities are not recorded, but no much larger clone differs from it by a single base.

The paper's findings and limits, for the study overall: It was suggested by the authors that each seasonal influenza vaccination may recruit only a limited number of new T cells.

Library construction relied on RT-PCR. These reads were obtained on an Illumina HiSeq 2500. TCRdb passed the public sequencing reads through fastp at Q25 and MiXCR, retaining productive beta sequences. Rows with one shared CDR3 protein collapse into an entry with the most common genes and DNA. The sample contains 700,000 to 900,000 distinct CDR3 sequences, around 20% of them found a single time. In total, the top ten clones hold roughly 10% of the sample. V sheds 8 bases and J sheds 4 bases, leaving 21 bases between their ends. Taken from the germline V gene, the CDR1 and CDR2 loops are SQVTM and ANQGSEA. The CDR3 contains 16 residues, cysteine and phenylalanine counted. The DNA shown is the 48-base CDR3, in frame from base 1.

The sequenced sample was PBMCs from blood, obtained approximately 5 days after vaccination. The TCR sequence derives from a man aged 45-60 years who received an inactivated influenza vaccine. Donor details come from another sample of the same person, matched by shared clones. The sequence links TRBV29-1 to TRBJ1-6; TRBD1 is a weak D gene call, 5 bases matching. The DNA sequence is as follows: TGCAGCCCCAGGGCCTCAGAAACCCTTTATAATTCACCCCTCCACTTT. It translates to CSPRASETLYNSPLHF.